The sequence of this T cell receptor beta chain was determined in a study of T cells in Graves' hyperthyroidism and ophthalmopathy (dated by TCRdb to about 2019). Notes on the research overall: Peripheral blood was sampled at the time of initial diagnosis, prior to any treatment. To identify TCR V-J signatures that set the groups apart, the researchers used a discovery cohort of more than 95 patients, made up of fewer than 50 with Graves' ophthalmopathy and 55 to 65 with stable Graves' hyperthyroidism. Prospective prediction of ophthalmopathy was tested in an independent validation cohort of about 19 hyperthyroidism patients and approximately 17 patients who later progressed to ophthalmopathy. For training and testing, the 100 or so patients in the discovery cohort were randomly divided in a 7:3 ratio. In addition, the study compared T-cell repertoires in thyroid tissue and in blood from about six Graves' hyperthyroidism patients. Following sampling, methimazole starting at 30 mg daily was given to hyperthyroidism patients, and high-dose intravenous methylprednisolone was given to ophthalmopathy patients. According to the paper, TCR Vbeta CDR3 sequencing was carried out on about 140 peripheral blood samples, which came from approximately 41 ophthalmopathy, some 73 hyperthyroidism and approximately 17 progressor patients.

The CDR1 and CDR2 encoded by the germline V gene (reference sequence) are DFQATT and SNEGSKA. CDR3 length: 14 amino acids, cysteine to phenylalanine. The kept DNA is CDR3 alone, 42 bases in frame from the first base. Trimming takes 0 bases from V and 3 bases from J, and the germline ends sit 12 bases apart. What the study reported, not specific to this receptor: Most expanded thyroid clonotypes (frequency above 0.001) were also detected in blood, suggesting blood repertoires may reflect thyroid immune responses. In cross-validation, a model built on a 13 V-J signature told ophthalmopathy apart from stable hyperthyroidism with approximately 91% sensitivity and roughly 82% specificity, and in testing the same model reached 80%/75%. No statistical method was used to set the sample size in advance, and investigators knew the group allocation. In validation, the model predicted progression to ophthalmopathy with around 71% sensitivity and 72% to 85% specificity, a median of around 6.6 months before onset.

The hyperthyroidism patients were between 18 and 65 years old and newly diagnosed, with a disease duration of less than 2 months. Patients with uncontrolled infections, other autoimmune diseases, pregnancy or lactation were excluded. Diagnoses were established on the basis of clinical symptoms, serum thyroxine and TRAb, thyroid ultrasound, and orbital computed tomography. Blood from progressor patients was collected at the time of first diagnosis with hyperthyroidism, before any ophthalmopathy symptoms had appeared. PBMCs were isolated from 10 ml of fresh peripheral blood by Ficoll-Paque density gradient centrifugation. Progressor patients were first diagnosed with Graves' hyperthyroidism and then developed ophthalmopathy during follow-up. Total RNA was extracted with Trizol reagent, and quality was checked on an Agilent 2100 Bioanalyzer. TCR beta CDR3 regions were amplified from RNA transcripts. The TCR CDR3 was subjected to a first round of RT-PCR using the HTBI primer set and the Qiagen OneStep RT-PCR kit. Libraries were constructed in a second round of multiplex PCR, after which size selection and purification were carried out. Paired-end sequencing of the libraries was performed with 100 bp reads on an Illumina HiSeq2000. On the authors' methods: SOAPnuke was used to process the raw data, removing reads that contained adapters or uncalled bases, had a mean Phred below 15, or lacked an exact match to the constant primer or identifier. High-quality paired reads were merged with COPE v1.2.5, and unique nucleotide sequences were defined as clonotypes. MiTCR v1.1 was used to align the clonotypes against IMGT TRBV, TRBD and TRBJ reference segments. Analysis was restricted to V-J combinations with a frequency above 0.0001, which covered roughly 99% of repertoires. The TCS score was defined as F50 (clonal expansion) divided by E x V (chaos), with BLOSUM62-based TCRdist calculated between CDR3 peptides within each V-J. Welch's t-statistics and random forest reduced roughly 530 V-J features to 10 to 15, which were used in a naive Bayes classifier (R e1071). TCRdb passed the public sequencing reads through fastp at Q25 and MiXCR, retaining productive beta sequences. Entries are consolidated by CDR3 protein sequence, retaining the most common genes and DNA. These V and J calls originate from TCRdb's pipeline instead of the authors' own analysis. This sample holds 690,000 or so distinct CDR3 sequences; 18% were observed only once. Around 17% of the sample comes from the top ten.

This clonotype was seen more than once but under ten times. Its antigen target is currently unknown. The sample holds no much larger clone one base away, and base qualities are not on file. The clonotype was recovered from a woman aged 45 to 65 with Graves' hyperthyroidism that later progressed to Graves' ophthalmopathy. The chain uses TRBV20-1 and TRBJ2-7, with a tentative D gene TRBD1 over 5 matching bases. Sequencing input: blood. The DNA is as follows: TGCAGTGCTAGAGATATGGACAATTTCTACGAGCAGTACTTC. This gives the protein CSARDMDNFYEQYF.